This T cell receptor (beta chain) was documented in a study of EBV T-cell therapy then PD-1 blockade in nasopharyngeal carcinoma. For this clone: Its antigen is unknown.

Generated by immunoSEQ multiplex PCR, the TCRdb table keeps only in-frame clones and is missing some. This sample has about 23,000 clones; 84% occur once, and the top ten carry around 29%. Treatment denoted: AdE1-LMPpoly-expanded autologous EBV-specific T-cell therapy followed by anti-PD-1 nivolumab. The length of the CDR3 is 14 residues. Germline CDR1 reads SNHLY; CDR2 reads FYNNEI. V was pared by 7 bases and J by 3 bases, with 2 bases of the junction left unmatched. This sequence joins TRBV2 and TRBJ1-6, with TRBD1 matching 8 bases. This sequence was found in a man aged 40-55 years with nasopharyngeal carcinoma. The source was CD8+ T cells from blood, collected at approximately day 60 from a patient whose treatment included autologous EBV-specific T cells and nivolumab. The CDR3 spells CASMDRDYNSPLHF. In nucleotides, the CDR3 is TGTGCCAGCATGGACAGGGACTATAATTCACCCCTCCACTTT.